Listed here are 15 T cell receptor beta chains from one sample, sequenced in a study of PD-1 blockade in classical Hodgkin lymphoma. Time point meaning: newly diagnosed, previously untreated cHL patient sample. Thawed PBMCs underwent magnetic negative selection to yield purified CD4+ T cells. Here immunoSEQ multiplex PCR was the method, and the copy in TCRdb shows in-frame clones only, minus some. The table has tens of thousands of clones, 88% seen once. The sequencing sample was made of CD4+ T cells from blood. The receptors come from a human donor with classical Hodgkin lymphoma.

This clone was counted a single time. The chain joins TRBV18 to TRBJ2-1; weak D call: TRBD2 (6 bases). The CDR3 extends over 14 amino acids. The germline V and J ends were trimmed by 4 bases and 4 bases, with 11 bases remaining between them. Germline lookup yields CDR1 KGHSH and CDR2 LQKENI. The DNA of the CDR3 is TGTGCCAGCTCACTCAGCCGGGGGTACAATGAGCAGTTCTTC. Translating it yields CASSLSRGYNEQFF.

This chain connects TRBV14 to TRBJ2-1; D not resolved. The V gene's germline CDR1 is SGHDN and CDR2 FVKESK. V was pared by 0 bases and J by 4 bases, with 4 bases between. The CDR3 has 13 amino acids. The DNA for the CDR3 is TGTGCCAGCAGCCAAGACTTTTACAATGAGCAGTTCTTC. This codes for CASSQDFYNEQFF.

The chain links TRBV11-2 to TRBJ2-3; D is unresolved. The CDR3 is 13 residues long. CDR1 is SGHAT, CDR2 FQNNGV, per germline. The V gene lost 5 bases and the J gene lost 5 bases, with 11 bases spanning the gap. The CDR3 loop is CASSREPEDTQYF. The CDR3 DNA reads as TGTGCCAGCAGCAGAGAACCCGAAGATACGCAGTATTTT.

CDR3 coding DNA: TGTGCCAGCAGCACTGTGGGACAGCGACTATTCCCTCAACCACCTAACTATGGCTACACCTTC. This codes for CASSTVGQRLFPQPPNYGYTF. This chain uses TRBV7-8 with TRBJ1-2; 7 bases agree with TRBD1. Trimming removed 5 bases from V and 0 bases from J; junction bases left unmatched: 24. The germline CDR1 and CDR2 sequences are SGHVS and FQNEAQ. CDR3 length: 21 amino acids.

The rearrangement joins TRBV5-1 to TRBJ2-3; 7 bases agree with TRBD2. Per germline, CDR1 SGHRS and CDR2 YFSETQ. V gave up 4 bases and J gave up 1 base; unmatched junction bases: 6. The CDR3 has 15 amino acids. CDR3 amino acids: CASSLLTSGTDTQYF. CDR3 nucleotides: TGCGCCAGCAGCCTACTTACTAGCGGCACAGATACGCAGTATTTT.

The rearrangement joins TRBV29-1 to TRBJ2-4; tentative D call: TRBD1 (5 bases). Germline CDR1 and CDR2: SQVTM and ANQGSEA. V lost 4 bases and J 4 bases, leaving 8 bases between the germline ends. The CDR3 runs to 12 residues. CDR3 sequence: CSVGQTKNIQYF. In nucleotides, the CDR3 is TGCAGCGTTGGACAGACTAAAAACATTCAGTACTTC.

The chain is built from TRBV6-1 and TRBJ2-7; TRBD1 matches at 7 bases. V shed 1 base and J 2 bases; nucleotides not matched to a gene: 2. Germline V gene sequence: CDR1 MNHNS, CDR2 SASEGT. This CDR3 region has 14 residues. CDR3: CASSEVGTAYEQYV. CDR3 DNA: TGTGCCAGCAGTGAAGTTGGGACAGCCTACGAGCAGTACGTC.

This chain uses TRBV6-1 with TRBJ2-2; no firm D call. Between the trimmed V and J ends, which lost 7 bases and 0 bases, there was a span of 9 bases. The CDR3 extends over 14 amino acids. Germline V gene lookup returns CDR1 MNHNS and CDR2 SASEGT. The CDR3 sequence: CASIGGPNTGELFF. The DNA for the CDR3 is TGTGCCAGCATCGGTGGGCCGAACACCGGGGAGCTGTTTTTT.

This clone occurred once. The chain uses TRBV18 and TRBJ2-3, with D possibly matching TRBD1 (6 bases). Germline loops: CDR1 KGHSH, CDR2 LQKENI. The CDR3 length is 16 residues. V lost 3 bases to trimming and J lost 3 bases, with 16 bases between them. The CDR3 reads CASSPGTRGVTDTQYF. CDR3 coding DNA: TGTGCCAGCTCACCGGGAACCAGGGGTGTAACAGATACGCAGTATTTT.

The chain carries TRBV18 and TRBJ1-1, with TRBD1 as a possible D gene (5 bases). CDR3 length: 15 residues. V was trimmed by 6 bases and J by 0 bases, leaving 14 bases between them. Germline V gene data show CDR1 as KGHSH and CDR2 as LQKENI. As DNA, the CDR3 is TGTGCCAGCTCGGGGGACCCGGGACTGAACACTGAAGCTTTCTTT. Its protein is CASSGDPGLNTEAFF.

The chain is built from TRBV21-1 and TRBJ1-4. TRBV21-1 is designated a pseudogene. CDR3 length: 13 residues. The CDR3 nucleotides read TGTGCCAGCAGCAAGGGGGGTGGGGAAAAACTGTTTTTT. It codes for CASSKGGGEKLFF.

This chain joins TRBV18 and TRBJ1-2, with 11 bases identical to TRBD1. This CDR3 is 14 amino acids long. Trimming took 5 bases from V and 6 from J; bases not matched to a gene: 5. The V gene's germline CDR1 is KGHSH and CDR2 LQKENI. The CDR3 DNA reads TGTGCCAGCTCATTGGGACAGGGGGAAAATGGCTACACCTTC. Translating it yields CASSLGQGENGYTF.

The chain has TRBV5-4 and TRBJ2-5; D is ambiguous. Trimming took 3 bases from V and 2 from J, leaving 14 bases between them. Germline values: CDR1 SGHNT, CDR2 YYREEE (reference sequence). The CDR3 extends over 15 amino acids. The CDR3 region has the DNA TGTGCCAGCAGCTATCCCTTCAGTCGTCAAGAGACCCAGTACTTC. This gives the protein CASSYPFSRQETQYF.

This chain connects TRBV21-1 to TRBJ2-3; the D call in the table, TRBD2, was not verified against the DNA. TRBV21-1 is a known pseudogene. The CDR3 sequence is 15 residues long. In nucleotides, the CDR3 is TGTGCCAGCATCTTGACTAGCGGGAGGCCCGATACGCAGTATTTT. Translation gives CASILTSGRPDTQYF.

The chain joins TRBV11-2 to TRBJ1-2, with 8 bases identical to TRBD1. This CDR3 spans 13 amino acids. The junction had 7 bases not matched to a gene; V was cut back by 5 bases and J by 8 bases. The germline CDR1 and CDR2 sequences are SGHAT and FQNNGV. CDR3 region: CASSPTDREGYTF. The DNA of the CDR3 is TGTGCCAGCAGCCCCACGGACAGGGAGGGCTACACCTTC.